This TCR beta chain was recovered during a study of T cell responses to AZD1222 COVID-19 vaccine. Background on the study: Timing groups of about 4 and about 12 weeks for second doses were pooled. Study-wide findings and caveats: Dominant at 160-218 and 743-854, vaccine-associated CD4 TCRs also spanned spike.

A note on this clone: Its target is not known.

CDR1 is SGHRS and CDR2 is YFSETQ in the germline V gene. The CDR3 extends over 15 amino acids. With 4 bases clipped from V and 5 bases from J, the junction kept 7 bases outside the gene matches. Only in-frame clones appear in the TCRdb table, and some are missing; sequencing was by immunoSEQ multiplex PCR. The top ten hold about 1.2% of the sample, which has 90,000 to 120,000 clones, under 95% seen once. The V call is TRBV5-1, the J call TRBJ2-2; TRBD1 aligns across 8 bases. This specimen was peripheral blood, taken on day 0 of AZD1222 vaccination. This clonotype was sampled from an adult in good health. CDR3 in DNA: TGCGCCAGCAGCCCGAGGACAGGGAAGACCGGGGAGCTGTTTTTT. It translates to CASSPRTGKTGELFF.